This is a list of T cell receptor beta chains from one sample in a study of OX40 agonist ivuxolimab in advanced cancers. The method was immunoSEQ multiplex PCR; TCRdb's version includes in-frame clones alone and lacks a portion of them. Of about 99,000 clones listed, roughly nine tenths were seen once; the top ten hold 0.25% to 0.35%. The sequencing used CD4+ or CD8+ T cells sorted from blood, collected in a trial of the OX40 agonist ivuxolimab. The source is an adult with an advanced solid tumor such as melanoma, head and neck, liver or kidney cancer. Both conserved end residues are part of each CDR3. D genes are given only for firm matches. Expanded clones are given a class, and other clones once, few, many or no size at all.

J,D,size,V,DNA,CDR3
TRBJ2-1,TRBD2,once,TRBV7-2,TGTGCCAGCAGCTTAGGTCTAGCGGGAGGAAACTCGAATGAGCAGTTCTTC,CASSLGLAGGNSNEQFF
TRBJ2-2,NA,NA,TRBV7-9,TGTGCCAGCAGCGATGCTCAGGGGCGGCTCACCGGGGAGCTGTTTTTT,CASSDAQGRLTGELFF
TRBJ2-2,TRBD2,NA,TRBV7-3,TGTGCCAGCAGCTTAAGTCTAGCGGGAGCGGCCGGGGAGCTGTTTTTT,CASSLSLAGAAGELFF
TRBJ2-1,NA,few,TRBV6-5,TGTGCCAGCAGTCCTCAGCAGAAGTCCTACAATGAGCAGTTCTTC,CASSPQQKSYNEQFF
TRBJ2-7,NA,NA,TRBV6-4,TGTGCCAGCAGCGAGACTACTTCCTACGAGCAGTACTTC,CASSETTSYEQYF
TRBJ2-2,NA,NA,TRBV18,TGTGCCAGCTCACAGTTTGCTGATAACACCGGGGAGCTGTTTTTT,CASSQFADNTGELFF
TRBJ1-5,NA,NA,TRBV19,TGTGCCAGTAGTATAGTAGGGGTTATGAGCAATCAGCCCCAGCATTTT,CASSIVGVMSNQPQHF
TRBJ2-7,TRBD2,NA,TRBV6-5,TGTGCCAGCGGTGGCGGGCTAGCGGGTTCCTACGAGCAGTACTTC,CASGGGLAGSYEQYF
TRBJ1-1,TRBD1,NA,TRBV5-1,TGCGCCAGCAGCCAGAGACAGGGTTGGACTGAAGCTTTCTTT,CASSQRQGWTEAFF
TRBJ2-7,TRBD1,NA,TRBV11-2,TGTGCCAGCAGCCTTGGACAGGGGGCAACGTACGAGCAGTACTTC,CASSLGQGATYEQYF
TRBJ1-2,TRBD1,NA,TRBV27,TGTGCCAGCAAAGCGACAGGGACTTTAAACTATGGCTACACCTTC,CASKATGTLNYGYTF
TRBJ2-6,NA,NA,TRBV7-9,TGTGCCAGCAGCTCCGGGCAGTGGGGGGCCAACGTCCTGACTTTC,CASSSGQWGANVLTF
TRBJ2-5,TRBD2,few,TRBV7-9,TGTGCCAGCAGCCGACTAGCGGGATCGGAAGAGACCCAGTACTTC,CASSRLAGSEETQYF
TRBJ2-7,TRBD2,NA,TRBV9,TGTGCCAGCAGCCCAACTAGCGGAGGGAGTGGGGAGCAGTACTTC,CASSPTSGGSGEQYF
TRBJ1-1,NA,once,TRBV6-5,TGTGCCAGCAGTTACCTCCAGGGGGAAGCTTTCTTT,CASSYLQGEAFF
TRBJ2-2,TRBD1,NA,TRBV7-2,TGTGCCAGCAGCTTAGCTGGACAGGGGACCACCGGGGAGCTGTTTTTT,CASSLAGQGTTGELFF
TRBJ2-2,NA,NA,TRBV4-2,TGTGCCAGCAGCCAAGAGTCGTTCGGGGAGCTGTTTTTT,CASSQESFGELFF
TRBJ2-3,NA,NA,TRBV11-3,TGTGCCAGCAGCTTAGGGCGGATTCCAAGCACAGATACGCAGTATTTT,CASSLGRIPSTDTQYF
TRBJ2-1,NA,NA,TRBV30,TGTGCCTGGAGCAGAGGATACAATGAGCAGTTCTTC,CAWSRGYNEQFF
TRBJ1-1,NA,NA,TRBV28,TGTGCCACCAAGGGGAACTCTATGAACACTGAAGCTTTCTTT,CATKGNSMNTEAFF
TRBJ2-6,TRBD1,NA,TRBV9,TGTGCCAGCAGCCCCCTTTTTGAGGGGGCCAGCTCTGGGGCCAACGTCCTGACTTTC,CASSPLFEGASSGANVLTF
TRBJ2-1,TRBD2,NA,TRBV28,TGTGCCAGCACCCGGCGTCTAGCGGTGCACAATGAGCAGTTCTTC,CASTRRLAVHNEQFF
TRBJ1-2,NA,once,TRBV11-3,TGTGCCAGCAGCTTAGACGTTACTAACTATGGCTACACCTTC,CASSLDVTNYGYTF
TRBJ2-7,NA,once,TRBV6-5,TGTGCCAGCAGTTACTCACCGACTAGTCTCTACGAGCAGTACTTC,CASSYSPTSLYEQYF
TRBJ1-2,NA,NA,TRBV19,TGTGCCAGTACCTCCACAGGGTACTATGGCTACACCTTC,CASTSTGYYGYTF
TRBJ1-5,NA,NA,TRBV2,TGTGCCAGCACCAAAGAGGGCTCCAGCAATCAGCCCCAGCATTTT,CASTKEGSSNQPQHF
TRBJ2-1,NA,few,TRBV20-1,TGCAGTGCAGAAGATAATGAGCAGTTCTTC,CSAEDNEQFF
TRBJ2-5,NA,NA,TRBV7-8,TGTGCCAGCAGCTTTGGAGAGACCCAGTACTTC,CASSFGETQYF
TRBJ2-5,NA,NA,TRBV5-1,TGCGCCAGCAGCTTGGTGACAGGACAAGAGACCCAGTACTTC,CASSLVTGQETQYF
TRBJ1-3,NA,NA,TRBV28,TGTGCCAGCAGCAGCCGACAGCTTCATGGAAACACCATATATTTT,CASSSRQLHGNTIYF